The source of this TCR beta chain is a study of OX40 agonist ivuxolimab in advanced cancers. Study-wide background: Of mixed ages from about 20 to 80 and averaging roughly 60 years, the group was roughly 85% male. Earlier anti-PD-1, anti-PD-L1 or anti-CTLA-4 therapy was permitted; over 35% had received some. Notes on the study in general: Expanded clones were, on average, more numerous in CD8+ T cells than in CD4+.

Concerning this clone: The target antigen is unknown.

TCRdb's table, derived via immunoSEQ multiplex PCR, lists solely in-frame clones and lacks some. There are 45,000 to 70,000 clones in the sample; about 90% occur only once, and over 6% lies in the top ten. Peripheral blood came from all dose cohorts at three timepoints. This clonotype originated in an adult with an advanced solid tumor such as melanoma, head and neck, liver or kidney cancer. The sequencing here drew on CD4+ or CD8+ T cells sorted from blood, taken in a trial of the OX40 agonist ivuxolimab.

The chain's CDR3 is CASSYRDDEKLFF. For the CDR3, the DNA is TGTGCCAGCAGTTATAGGGACGATGAAAAACTGTTTTTT. The J gene is TRBJ1-4, the V gene TRBV2; tentative D call: TRBD1 (5 bases). Trimming took off 5 bases at V and 6 bases at J, with 10 bases between the two ends. This CDR3 has 13 residues. Germline V gene sequence: CDR1 SNHLY, CDR2 FYNNEI.